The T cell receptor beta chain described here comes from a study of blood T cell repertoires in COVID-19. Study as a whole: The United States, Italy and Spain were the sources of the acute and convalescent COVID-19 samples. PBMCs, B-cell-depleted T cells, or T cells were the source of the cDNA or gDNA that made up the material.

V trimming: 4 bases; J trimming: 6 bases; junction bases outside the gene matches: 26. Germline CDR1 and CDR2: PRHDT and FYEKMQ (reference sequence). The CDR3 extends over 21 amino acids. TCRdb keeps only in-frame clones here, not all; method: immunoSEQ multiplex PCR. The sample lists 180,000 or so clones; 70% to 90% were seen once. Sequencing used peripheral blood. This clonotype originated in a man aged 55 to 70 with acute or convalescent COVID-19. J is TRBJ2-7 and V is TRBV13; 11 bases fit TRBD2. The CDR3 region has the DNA TGTGCCAGCAGCTCCCAAGCCAGCAGAATGGAGCTAGCGGGAGGTTGGGGCGAGCAGTACTTC. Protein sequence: CASSSQASRMELAGGWGEQYF.